This is a list of T cell receptor beta chains from one sample in a study of OX40 agonist ivuxolimab in advanced cancers. Generated by immunoSEQ multiplex PCR, the TCRdb table keeps only in-frame clones and is missing some. Seen here are some 70,000 clones, around 85% observed once, and the top ten hold 5.9%. Sequences were derived from CD4+ or CD8+ T cells sorted from blood, sampled in a trial of the OX40 agonist ivuxolimab. The receptors were sampled from an adult with an advanced solid tumor such as melanoma, head and neck, liver or kidney cancer. Each CDR3 is given with its conserved first and last residue. A D gene is named only where the DNA matches it firmly. Part of the rows lack a size; the others show once, few, many or a class for expanded clones.

D,size,V,J,CDR3,DNA
TRBD1,.,TRBV7-2,TRBJ1-4,CASSLDRGRAKEKLFF,TGTGCCAGCAGCTTAGACAGGGGGCGGGCTAAGGAAAAACTGTTTTTT
TRBD2,.,TRBV4-2,TRBJ2-1,CASSLLTSGGSDEQFF,TGTGCCAGCAGCCTCCTGACTAGCGGGGGGTCGGATGAGCAGTTCTTC
.,.,TRBV27,TRBJ1-1,CASSLSSGMNTEAFF,TGTGCCAGCAGTTTATCGTCAGGGATGAACACTGAAGCTTTCTTT
.,.,TRBV7-9,TRBJ2-7,CASSLRGDYEQYF,TGTGCCAGCAGCCTAAGGGGGGACTACGAGCAGTACTTC
.,.,TRBV10-3,TRBJ2-5,CAIRARVTGQETQYF,TGTGCCATCAGAGCCAGGGTCACAGGCCAAGAGACCCAGTACTTC
TRBD1,.,TRBV19,TRBJ2-5,CASSIGPWTGQETQYF,TGTGCCAGTAGTATAGGTCCGTGGACAGGTCAAGAGACCCAGTACTTC
TRBD1,.,TRBV28,TRBJ2-4,CASSFPQDRGHSNIQYF,TGTGCCAGCAGTTTCCCCCAGGACAGGGGGCATTCAAACATTCAGTACTTC
TRBD1,.,TRBV19,TRBJ2-1,CASSRRQGVVNEQFF,TGTGCCAGTAGCCGCAGACAGGGGGTGGTTAATGAGCAGTTCTTC
TRBD1,.,TRBV5-1,TRBJ2-3,CASSLLTGRSTDTQYF,TGCGCCAGCAGCTTGCTGACAGGGCGTAGCACAGATACGCAGTATTTT
.,.,TRBV5-1,TRBJ1-1,CASSRRTEANTEAFF,TGCGCCAGCAGCCGACGGACAGAGGCGAACACTGAAGCTTTCTTT
.,.,TRBV9,TRBJ2-7,CASSKAGREQYF,TGTGCCAGCAGCAAGGCTGGGCGCGAGCAGTACTTC
.,few,TRBV5-1,TRBJ2-2,CASSLDTGELFF,TGCGCCAGCAGCTTGGACACCGGGGAGCTGTTTTTT
.,.,TRBV5-8,TRBJ1-1,CASSLSSIMNTEAFF,TGTGCCAGCAGCTTGTCTTCCATAATGAACACTGAAGCTTTCTTT
.,.,TRBV7-9,TRBJ1-4,CASSLGEGQTEKLFF,TGTGCCAGCAGCCTCGGAGAGGGTCAGACGGAAAAACTGTTTTTT
.,.,TRBV19,TRBJ1-5,CASRHPGGTPQHF,TGTGCCAGTCGACATCCCGGGGGGACTCCCCAGCATTTT
.,.,TRBV9,TRBJ1-1,CASSHWGGMVTEAFF,TGTGCCAGCAGCCACTGGGGGGGCATGGTGACTGAAGCTTTCTTT
TRBD2,.,TRBV9,TRBJ2-3,CASSEAGGGTDTQYF,TGTGCCAGCAGTGAAGCGGGAGGGGGGACAGATACGCAGTATTTT
.,.,TRBV19,TRBJ2-2,CASRAPDFLTTGELFF,TGTGCCAGTAGGGCCCCCGACTTCCTAACGACCGGGGAGCTGTTTTTT
.,.,TRBV7-2,TRBJ2-1,CASSSMGSPYNEQFF,TGTGCCAGCAGCTCCATGGGCAGCCCCTACAATGAGCAGTTCTTC
TRBD1,.,TRBV30,TRBJ1-5,CAWGQGWQPQHF,TGTGCCTGGGGACAGGGCTGGCAGCCCCAGCATTTT
.,.,TRBV16,TRBJ2-5,CASRPSLGGRETQYF,TGTGCCAGCAGACCATCCCTGGGGGGCCGAGAGACCCAGTACTTC
.,once,TRBV27,TRBJ1-2,CASSSSPAVLIYGYTF,TGTGCCAGCAGTTCCAGTCCCGCAGTCTTGATCTATGGCTACACCTTC
TRBD2,.,TRBV28,TRBJ2-3,CASSFAGGDTDTQYF,TGTGCCAGCAGTTTCGCGGGGGGGGACACAGATACGCAGTATTTT
.,.,TRBV6-1,TRBJ2-5,CASSPRGRTEETQYF,TGTGCCAGCAGCCCGAGGGGCAGGACCGAAGAGACCCAGTACTTC
.,.,TRBV7-9,TRBJ2-1,CASSSMGNEQFF,TGTGCCAGCAGCTCAATGGGCAATGAGCAGTTCTTC